This record concerns one TCR beta chain sequence. The record originates from a study of cytomegalovirus exposure and HLA in healthy donors. Germline loops: CDR1 MGHRA, CDR2 YSYEKL. There are 17 residues in the CDR3. The J segment lost 4 bases and the V segment lost 3 bases, leaving 10 bases of the junction unmatched. Amplification used 60 Vbeta primers and 13 Jbeta primers. Profiling relied on immunoSEQ multiplex PCR, and the TCRdb table lists in-frame clones only, not all of them. The sample lists 100,000 to 120,000 clones; 75% were seen once. Input material: PBMCs. The genes are TRBV4-1 and TRBJ1-2; 11 positions agree with TRBD1. The sequence was collected from a man in his forties or fifties in good health and CMV-seronegative. The CDR3 spells CASSHRPAGTGGYGYTF. As DNA, the CDR3 is TGCGCCAGCAGCCACAGGCCGGCCGGGACAGGGGGCTATGGCTACACCTTC.